A selection of T cell receptor beta chains follows, all from one sample in a study of blood T cell repertoires in COVID-19. Data came from immunoSEQ multiplex PCR; TCRdb stores just in-frame clones and leaves some out. The sample has 450,000 or so clones; 70% to 90% are singletons. What was sequenced was peripheral blood. The receptors come from a woman aged 40 to 50 with COVID-19, enrolled during active disease. The CDR3 runs from the conserved cysteine through the conserved F or W. The D gene is left open where the match is weak. Some rows have no size entry. The others give once, few or many, or a class for an expanded clone.

TRBV28	.	TRBD1	TRBJ2-5	15	CASSLVGGRGETQYF	TGTGCCAGCAGTTTAGTAGGGGGCAGGGGGGAGACCCAGTACTTC
TRBV7-3	.	TRBD2	TRBJ2-1	15	CASSLRLADYNEQFF	TGTGCCAGCAGCCTGCGACTAGCGGATTACAATGAGCAGTTCTTC
TRBV6-5	.	TRBD2	TRBJ2-3	15	CASIRLAGEADTQYF	TGTGCCAGCATACGGCTAGCGGGAGAGGCAGATACGCAGTATTTT
TRBV6-5	.	TRBD2	TRBJ2-3	14	CATLREDYTDTQYF	TGTGCCACCCTACGGGAGGACTACACAGATACGCAGTATTTT
TRBV30	once	TRBD2	TRBJ2-7	16	CAWSVGIYGGGYEQYF	TGTGCCTGGAGTGTCGGTATTTATGGGGGGGGCTACGAGCAGTACTTC
TRBV18	.	.	TRBJ1-2	13	CASSPAGNYGYTF	TGTGCCAGCTCACCAGCGGGTAACTATGGCTACACCTTC
TRBV18	.	TRBD1	TRBJ1-3	16	CASSPLRQGAGNTIYF	TGTGCCAGCTCACCCCTGCGGCAGGGGGCTGGAAACACCATATATTTT
TRBV4-3	.	TRBD1	TRBJ1-4	15	CASSPQGAEDEKLFF	TGCGCCAGCAGCCCACAGGGGGCCGAGGATGAAAAACTGTTTTTT
TRBV15	.	TRBD2	TRBJ2-3	17	CATSREWSLAGADTQYF	TGTGCCACCAGCAGAGAGTGGTCGCTAGCGGGAGCCGATACGCAGTATTTT
TRBV6-2/TRBV6-3	.	.	TRBJ2-7	14	CASSYQGTDYEQYF	TGTGCCAGCAGTTACCAGGGGACCGACTACGAGCAGTACTTC
TRBV6-5	.	TRBD2	TRBJ2-7	16	CASSYSGLAGIYEQYF	TGTGCCAGCAGTTACTCCGGACTAGCGGGTATCTACGAGCAGTACTTC
TRBV6-2/TRBV6-3	.	TRBD2	TRBJ2-3	19	CASSYPRTSGGEVGDTQYF	TGTGCCAGCAGTTACCCAAGGACTAGCGGGGGAGAGGTTGGAGATACGCAGTATTTT
TRBV6-4	.	.	TRBJ1-2	15	CASSVNQGTNYGYTF	TGTGCCAGCAGTGTTAACCAGGGGACTAACTATGGCTACACCTTC
TRBV11-2	.	.	TRBJ1-2	17	CASSLLTKARGLYGYTF	TGTGCCAGCAGCTTATTAACAAAGGCGCGGGGCCTCTATGGCTACACCTTC
TRBV19	.	.	TRBJ1-2	10	CATQRGGYTF	TGTGCCACCCAAAGGGGGGGCTACACCTTC
TRBV19	.	TRBD1	TRBJ2-5	16	CASSIWTGGFMETQYF	TGTGCCAGTAGTATATGGACAGGGGGTTTTATGGAGACCCAGTACTTC
TRBV30	.	.	TRBJ1-4	15	CAWSGGAYPNEKLFF	TGTGCCTGGAGTGGGGGAGCCTATCCTAATGAAAAACTGTTTTTT
TRBV7-2	.	TRBD2	TRBJ2-5	15	CASSTSGRGRGTQYF	TGTGCCAGCAGCACCAGCGGGAGGGGGCGCGGGACCCAGTACTTC
TRBV2	.	.	TRBJ2-5	13	CASSGGDWETQYF	TGTGCCAGCAGTGGCGGGGACTGGGAGACCCAGTACTTC
TRBV7-6	.	.	TRBJ2-7	15	CASSLAVDRSYEQYF	TGTGCCAGCAGCTTAGCTGTGGACAGATCCTACGAGCAGTACTTC
TRBV3-1/TRBV3-2	.	.	TRBJ1-5	16	CASSQYRAYSNQPQHF	TGTGCCAGCAGCCAGTACAGGGCCTATAGCAATCAGCCCCAGCATTTT
TRBV27	.	TRBD2	TRBJ2-1	15	CASSLLAGGYNEQFF	TGTGCCAGCAGTCTTCTAGCGGGAGGGTACAATGAGCAGTTCTTC
TRBV24-1	.	TRBD1	TRBJ2-3	15	CATSGGTGSTDTQYF	TGTGCCACCAGTGGCGGGACAGGTAGCACAGATACGCAGTATTTT
TRBV9	.	TRBD1	TRBJ2-2	17	CASSASWTGGNTGELFF	TGTGCCAGCAGCGCTTCCTGGACAGGGGGCAACACCGGGGAGCTGTTTTTT
TRBV10-3	.	.	TRBJ1-6	14	CAISDRSINSPLHF	TGTGCCATCAGCGACAGAAGTATTAATTCACCCCTCCACTTT
TRBV27	.	TRBD1	TRBJ1-4	14	CASSRDRRNEKLFF	TGTGCCAGCAGTCGGGACAGGAGAAATGAAAAACTGTTTTTT
TRBV6-5	.	.	TRBJ2-6	13	CATRSSGANVLTF	TGTGCCACCCGGAGCTCTGGGGCCAACGTCCTGACTTTC
TRBV28	.	.	TRBJ1-6	16	CASSSVPGGRGSPLHF	TGTGCCAGCAGTTCGGTCCCGGGAGGGAGAGGTTCACCCCTCCACTTT
TRBV19	.	TRBD1	TRBJ1-6	14	CASSPGQGNPPLHF	TGTGCCAGTAGCCCGGGACAGGGGAATCCACCCCTCCACTTT
TRBV4-1	.	TRBD2	TRBJ2-3	16	CASSPPLAGGRDTQYF	TGCGCCAGCAGCCCTCCTCTAGCGGGGGGGCGAGATACGCAGTATTTT
TRBV28	.	.	TRBJ1-2	15	CASSPQTVSNYGYTF	TGTGCCAGCAGTCCCCAGACAGTCTCTAACTATGGCTACACCTTC
TRBV5-5	.	TRBD2	TRBJ2-1	16	CASSLEPAGGHNEQFF	TGTGCCAGCAGCTTGGAACCAGCGGGGGGCCACAATGAGCAGTTCTTC
TRBV2	once	.	TRBJ1-6	14	CASKREQGGSPLHF	TGTGCCAGCAAGAGGGAACAGGGCGGTTCACCCCTCCACTTT
TRBV6-6	.	.	TRBJ2-7	15	CASSYGGAETYEQYF	TGTGCCAGCAGTTACGGGGGGGCGGAAACCTACGAGCAGTACTTC
TRBV6-5	.	TRBD2	TRBJ2-1	14	CASRPRLAGNEQFF	TGTGCCAGCAGGCCGAGACTAGCGGGAAATGAGCAGTTCTTC
TRBV30	.	.	TRBJ1-1	13	CACRQAPNTEAFF	TGTGCCTGTAGACAGGCCCCGAACACTGAAGCTTTCTTT
TRBV5-1	.	.	TRBJ2-6	14	CASRSGAGANVLTF	TGCGCCAGCAGGTCGGGAGCTGGGGCCAACGTCCTGACTTTC
TRBV11-2	.	.	TRBJ1-6	15	CASSLGSGVNSPLHF	TGTGCCAGCAGCTTAGGATCGGGGGTTAATTCACCCCTCCACTTT
TRBV5-6	.	TRBD1	TRBJ1-1	13	CASSPGGPTEAFF	TGTGCCAGCAGCCCAGGGGGCCCCACTGAAGCTTTCTTT
TRBV19	.	.	TRBJ2-5	13	CASSPGGEETQYF	TGTGCCAGTTCCCCAGGAGGGGAAGAGACCCAGTACTTC
TRBV19	.	TRBD1	TRBJ2-2	13	CASRGQGTGELFF	TGTGCCAGCAGGGGGCAGGGCACCGGGGAGCTGTTTTTT
TRBV14	once	.	TRBJ1-4	14	CAILRDRSNEKLFF	TGTGCCATCCTGAGAGACAGAAGTAATGAAAAACTGTTTTTT
TRBV19	.	TRBD2	TRBJ2-7	16	CASSIVAGGSVYEQYF	TGTGCCAGTAGTATTGTGGCGGGGGGCTCCGTCTACGAGCAGTACTTC
TRBV7-2	.	TRBD1	TRBJ1-1	13	CASSIRTGGEAFF	TGTGCCAGCAGCATACGGACAGGGGGAGAAGCTTTCTTT
TRBV15	.	TRBD1	TRBJ2-3	13	CATSGDRVSTQYF	TGTGCCACCAGCGGGGACAGGGTCAGCACGCAGTATTTT
TRBV11-2	once	.	TRBJ1-6	14	CASSSPAGRSPLHF	TGTGCCAGCAGCTCACCCGCAGGCCGGTCACCCCTCCACTTT
TRBV5-6	.	.	TRBJ1-4	15	CASSGAGEGIEKLFF	TGTGCCAGCAGCGGCGCAGGGGAAGGAATTGAAAAACTGTTTTTT
TRBV28	once	TRBD1	TRBJ1-1	13	CASITGGYTEAFF	TGTGCCAGCATAACAGGGGGTTACACTGAAGCTTTCTTT
TRBV30	.	.	TRBJ2-7	15	CAWSATLDLSYEQYF	TGTGCCTGGAGCGCCACCTTGGACTTGAGCTACGAGCAGTACTTC